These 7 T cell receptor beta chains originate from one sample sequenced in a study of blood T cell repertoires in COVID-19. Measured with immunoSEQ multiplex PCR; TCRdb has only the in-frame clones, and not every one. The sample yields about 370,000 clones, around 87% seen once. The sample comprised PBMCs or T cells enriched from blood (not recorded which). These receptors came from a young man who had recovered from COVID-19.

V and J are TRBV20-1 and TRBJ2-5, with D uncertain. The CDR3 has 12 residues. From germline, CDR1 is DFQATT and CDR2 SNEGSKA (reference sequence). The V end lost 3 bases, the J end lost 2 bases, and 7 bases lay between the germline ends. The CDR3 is CSASERQETQYF. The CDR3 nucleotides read TGCAGTGCTAGTGAGCGACAAGAGACCCAGTACTTC.

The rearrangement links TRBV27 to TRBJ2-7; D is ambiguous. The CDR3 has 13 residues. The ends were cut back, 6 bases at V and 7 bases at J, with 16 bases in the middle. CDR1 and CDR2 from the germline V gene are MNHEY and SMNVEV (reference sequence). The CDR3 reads CASSLGLGWEQYF. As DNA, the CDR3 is TGTGCCAGCAGCCTTGGGCTCGGATGGGAGCAGTACTTC.

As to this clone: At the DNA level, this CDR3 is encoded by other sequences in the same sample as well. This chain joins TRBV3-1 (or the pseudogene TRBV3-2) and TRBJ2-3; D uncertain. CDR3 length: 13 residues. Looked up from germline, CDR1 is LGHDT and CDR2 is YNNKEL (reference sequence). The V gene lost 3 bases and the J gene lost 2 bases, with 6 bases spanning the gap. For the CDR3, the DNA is TGTGCCAGCAGCCAGGGCGCCACAGATACGCAGTATTTT. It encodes CASSQGATDTQYF.

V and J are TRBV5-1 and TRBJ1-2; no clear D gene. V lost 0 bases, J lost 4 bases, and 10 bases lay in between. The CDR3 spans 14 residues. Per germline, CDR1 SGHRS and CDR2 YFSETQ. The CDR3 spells CASSLASAAYGYTF. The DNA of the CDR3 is TGCGCCAGCAGCTTGGCGTCAGCGGCCTATGGCTACACCTTC.

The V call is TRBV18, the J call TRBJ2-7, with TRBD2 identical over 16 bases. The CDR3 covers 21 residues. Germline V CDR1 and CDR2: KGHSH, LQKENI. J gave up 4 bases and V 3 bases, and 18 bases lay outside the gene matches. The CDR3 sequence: CASSPGLAGGRIRPRDYEQYF. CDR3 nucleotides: TGTGCCAGCTCACCGGGACTAGCGGGAGGGCGGATCCGCCCCCGAGATTACGAGCAGTACTTC. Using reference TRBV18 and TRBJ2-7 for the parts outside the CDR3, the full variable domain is NAGVMQNPRHLVRRRGQEARLRCSPMKGHSHVYWYRQLPEEGLKFMVYLQKENIIDESGMPKERFSAEFPKEGPSILRIQQVVRGDSAAYFCASSPGLAGGRIRPRDYEQYFGPGTRLTVT.

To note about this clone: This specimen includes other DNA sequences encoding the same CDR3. The CDR3 coding sequence is TGTGCCAGTAGTAAGGGACAGGGCACAGATACGCAGTATTTT. Encoded protein: CASSKGQGTDTQYF. The rearrangement links TRBV19 to TRBJ2-3; 8 bases align to TRBD1. V shed 4 bases and J 1 base; nucleotides not matched to a gene: 1. The CDR3 is made up of 14 amino acids. From germline, CDR1 is LNHDA and CDR2 SQIVND (reference sequence).

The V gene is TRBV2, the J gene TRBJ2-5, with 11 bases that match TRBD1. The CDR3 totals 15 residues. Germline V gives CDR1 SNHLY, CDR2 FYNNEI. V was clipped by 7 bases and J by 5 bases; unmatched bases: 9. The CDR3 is CASMLRTGGVETQYF. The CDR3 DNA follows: TGTGCCAGCATGCTTCGGACAGGGGGCGTCGAGACCCAGTACTTC.